This TCR beta chain was sequenced for a study of T-cell reconstitution after alpha-beta-depleted transplantation in children. Researchers prepared the TCRbeta library using unique molecular identifiers, the study reports. One entry per CDR3 protein results from TCRdb running MiXCR on the PCR reads. The repertoire consists of approximately 640,000 distinct CDR3 sequences, with around 17% occurring once and the leading ten covering approximately 1.1%. Germline assignment: CDR1 LGHNA and CDR2 YNFKEQ. V trimming: 6 bases; J trimming: 4 bases; junction bases outside the gene matches: 11. The CDR3 consists of 16 residues.

The rearrangement joins TRBV4-2 to TRBJ1-5, with TRBD1 identical over 8 bases. The receptor comes from a human donor who donated a stem cell graft to a child with acute myeloid leukemia. This specimen consisted of PBMCs from the stem cell graft donor, obtained from the stem cell graft. The CDR3 region has the DNA TGTGCCAGCAGTTTAACCGGGACAGGAGTAAATCAGCCCCAGCATTTT. This sequence encodes CASSLTGTGVNQPQHF.